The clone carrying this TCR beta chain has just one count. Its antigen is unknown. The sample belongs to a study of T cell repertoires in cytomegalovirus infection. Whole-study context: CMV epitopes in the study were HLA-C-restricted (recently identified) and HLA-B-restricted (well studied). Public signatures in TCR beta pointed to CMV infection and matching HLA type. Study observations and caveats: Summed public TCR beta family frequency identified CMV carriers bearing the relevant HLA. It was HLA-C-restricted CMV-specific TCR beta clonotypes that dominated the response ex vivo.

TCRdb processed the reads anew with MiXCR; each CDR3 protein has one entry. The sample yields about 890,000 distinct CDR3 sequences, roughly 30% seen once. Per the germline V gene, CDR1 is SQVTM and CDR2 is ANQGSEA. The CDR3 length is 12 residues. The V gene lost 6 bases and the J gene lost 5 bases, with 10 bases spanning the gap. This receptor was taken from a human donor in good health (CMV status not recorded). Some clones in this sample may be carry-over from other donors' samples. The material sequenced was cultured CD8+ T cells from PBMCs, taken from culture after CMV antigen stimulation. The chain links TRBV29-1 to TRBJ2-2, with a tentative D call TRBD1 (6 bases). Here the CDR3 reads CSVLQGTGELFF. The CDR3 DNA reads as TGCAGCGTCCTACAGGGAACCGGGGAGCTGTTTTTT.